This T cell receptor beta chain was retrieved from a study of early T cells in non-severe SARS-CoV-2 infection. Study-level background: With bulk RNA from unsorted whole blood as input, sequencing yielded unpaired chains.

Germline assignment: CDR1 SEHNR and CDR2 FQNEAQ (reference sequence). V shed 5 bases and J 8 bases; nucleotides not matched to a gene: 6. The length of the CDR3 is 14 residues. Separate cDNA molecules each had unique molecular identifiers attached to them. TCRdb reprocessed the 5' RACE reads via MiXCR and lists one record per CDR3 protein. The sample shows about 49,000 distinct CDR3 sequences, about 10% of them seen only once. This clonotype appeared many times. Its cognate antigen is unknown. Broader study findings: Anti-spike CD8 specificities were favored by VDJdb matching, whose results missed private and CD4 specificities.

The rearrangement uses TRBV7-9 and TRBJ1-6; TRBD1 agrees at 7 bases. The TCR sequence derives from an adult who was a healthcare worker with PCR-confirmed SARS-CoV-2 infection or an uninfected control (not recorded which). The sequencing sample was made of whole blood. The CDR3: CASSHAGQYSPLHF. CDR3 bases: TGTGCCAGCAGCCACGCGGGACAGTATTCACCCCTCCACTTT. Filled out from reference TRBV7-9 and TRBJ1-6, the complete variable domain reads DTGVSQNPRHKITKRGQNVTFRCDPISEHNRLYWYRQTLGQGPEFLTYFQNEAQLEKSRLLSDRFSAERPKGSFSTLEIQRTEQGDSAMYLCASSHAGQYSPLHFGNGTRLTVT.